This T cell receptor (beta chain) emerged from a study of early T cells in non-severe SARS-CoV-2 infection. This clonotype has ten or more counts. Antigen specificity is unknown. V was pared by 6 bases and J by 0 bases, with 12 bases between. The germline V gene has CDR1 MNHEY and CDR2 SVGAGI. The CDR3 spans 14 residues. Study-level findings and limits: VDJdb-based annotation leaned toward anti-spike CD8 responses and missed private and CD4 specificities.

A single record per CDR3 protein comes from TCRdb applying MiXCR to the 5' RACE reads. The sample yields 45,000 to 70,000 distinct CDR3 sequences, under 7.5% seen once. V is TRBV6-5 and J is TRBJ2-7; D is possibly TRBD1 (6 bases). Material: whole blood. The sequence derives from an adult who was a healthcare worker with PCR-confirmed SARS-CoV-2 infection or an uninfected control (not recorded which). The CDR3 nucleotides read TGTGCCAGCAGCGTAAGAGGGGGCTCCTACGAGCAGTACTTC. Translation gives CASSVRGGSYEQYF.